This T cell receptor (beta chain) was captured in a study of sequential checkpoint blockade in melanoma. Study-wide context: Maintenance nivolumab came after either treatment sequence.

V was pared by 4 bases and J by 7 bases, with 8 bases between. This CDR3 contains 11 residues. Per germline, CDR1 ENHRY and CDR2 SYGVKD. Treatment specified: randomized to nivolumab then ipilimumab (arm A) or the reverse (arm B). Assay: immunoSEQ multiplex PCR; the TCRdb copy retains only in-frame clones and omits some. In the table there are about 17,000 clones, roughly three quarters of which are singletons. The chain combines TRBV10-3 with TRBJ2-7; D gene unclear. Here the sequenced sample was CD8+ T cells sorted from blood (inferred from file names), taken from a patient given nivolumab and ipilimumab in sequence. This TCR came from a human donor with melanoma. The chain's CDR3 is CAISADWEQYF. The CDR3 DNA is TGTGCCATCAGTGCAGACTGGGAGCAGTACTTC.